This TCR beta chain was identified during a study of shared clonotypes between healthy human individuals. The germline gives CDR1 LNHDA, CDR2 SQIVND (reference sequence). J gave up 3 bases and V 6 bases, and 11 bases lay outside the gene matches. The CDR3 loop spans 15 amino acids. The assay was immunoSEQ multiplex PCR, and TCRdb's table has in-frame clones only and misses some. The sample lists about 1.5 million clones, around 98% occurring once. In the CD4+ fraction, cells were divided into CD45RA+ naive and CD45RA-negative memory subsets. Source material: naive CD4+ T cells sorted from blood. The sample's subset: CD45RA+ positively selected. The chain uses TRBV19 and TRBJ2-7, with 7 bases identical to TRBD1. The receptor was derived from a man in his thirties or forties in good health. The CDR3, as DNA: TGTGCCAGTAGCTCCCTCGGACAGGTGAACTACGAGCAGTACTTC. Translated: CASSSLGQVNYEQYF. Filled out from reference TRBV19 and TRBJ2-7, the complete variable domain reads DGGITQSPKYLFRKEGQNVTLSCEQNLNHDAMYWYRQDPGQGLRLIYYSQIVNDFQKGDIAEGYSVSREKKESFPLTVTSAQKNPTAFYLCASSSLGQVNYEQYFGPGTRLTVT.